The 32 T cell receptor beta chains below were found in one sample sequenced in a study of cytomegalovirus exposure and HLA in healthy donors. In the PCR, 60 Vbeta and 13 Jbeta primers were used. TCRdb's copy holds only in-frame clones and misses some; the assay was immunoSEQ multiplex PCR. Of about 190,000 clones in the sample, 75% to 80% were seen once. Sequenced: PBMCs. These receptors all come from a woman between 25 and 40 years old in good health and CMV-seropositive.

The chain has TRBV7-9 and TRBJ2-7; 7 nucleotides line up with TRBD1. CDR1 and CDR2 from the germline V gene are SEHNR and FQNEAQ (reference sequence). The CDR3 is 16 amino acids. V lost 5 bases and J lost 2; bases outside the gene matches: 12. The CDR3 DNA reads TGTGCCAGCAGCCATCTTGGGCAGGGGGATCCCTACGAGCAGTACTTC. This sequence encodes CASSHLGQGDPYEQYF.

The chain is built from TRBV7-2 and TRBJ1-1, with TRBD1 matching over 8 bases. Germline V CDR1 and CDR2: SGHTA, FQGNSA. The CDR3 loop spans 14 amino acids. The V and J ends lost 4 bases and 6 bases, in that order; junction bases with no gene match: 7. The CDR3 DNA reads TGTGCCAGCAGCTCAACAGGGGGTAGATCTGAAGCTTTCTTT. This translates into CASSSTGGRSEAFF. The full variable domain, rest sourced from reference TRBV7-2 and TRBJ1-1, is GAGVSQSPSNKVTEKGKDVELRCDPISGHTALYWYRQSLGQGLEFLIYFQGNSAPDKSGLPSDRFSAERTGGSVSTLTIQRTQQEDSAVYLCASSSTGGRSEAFFGQGTRLTVV.

V and J are TRBV2 and TRBJ1-1; D unclear. CDR1 is SNHLY, CDR2 FYNNEI, per germline. With 4 bases removed from V and 1 base from J, the gap between germline ends came to 10 bases. This CDR3 comprises 14 residues. The CDR3 reads CASSGVRANTEAFF. The CDR3 coding sequence is TGTGCCAGCAGTGGCGTTCGAGCGAACACTGAAGCTTTCTTT.

The chain is built from TRBV4-3 and TRBJ1-1, with a tentative D call TRBD1 (5 bases). Trimming left V 1 base short and J 6 bases short, with 15 bases between. The germline V gene encodes CDR1 LGHNA and CDR2 YSLEER. The CDR3 sequence is 15 residues long. The DNA of the CDR3 is TGCGCCAGCAGCCAAGTTTTAAGGGGTTGGGCTGAAGCTTTCTTT. Translation: CASSQVLRGWAEAFF.

V gene TRBV5-1 combines with J gene TRBJ1-1, with 8 bases fitting TRBD1. This CDR3 comprises 14 residues. Germline V CDR1 and CDR2: SGHRS, YFSETQ. V trimming: 4 bases; J trimming: 2 bases; junction bases outside the gene matches: 4. CDR3 sequence (DNA): TGCGCCAGCAGCGGGACAGGAGGAAACACTGAAGCTTTCTTT. Translation: CASSGTGGNTEAFF.

This clone showed up just once. The chain links TRBV19 to TRBJ2-1; TRBD1 matches 9 bases. The ends lost 9 bases at V and 5 bases at J; junction bases unmatched: 5. Germline loops: CDR1 LNHDA, CDR2 SQIVND (reference sequence). CDR3 size: 13 residues. The CDR3 DNA follows: TGTGCCAGCCGGGACAGGGAAGACAATGAGCAGTTCTTC. This gives the protein CASRDREDNEQFF.

The rearrangement joins TRBV2 to TRBJ2-1, with TRBD2 matching 11 bases. Germline CDR1 reads SNHLY; CDR2 reads FYNNEI. The CDR3 totals 15 residues. Trimming removed 6 bases from V and 7 bases from J; junction bases left unmatched: 8. The CDR3 region is CASSLLAGEGNEQFF. The CDR3 DNA is TGTGCCAGCAGCCTACTAGCGGGAGAAGGAAATGAGCAGTTCTTC.

This clone was detected a few times. A much larger clone lies one base from this, so it may be a read error. The V gene is TRBV25-1, the J gene TRBJ2-2; 7 positions match TRBD2. This CDR3 spans 12 amino acids. Germline trimming cut 8 bases from V and 4 bases from J; bases unmatched to any gene: 1. Germline V gene data show CDR1 as MGHDK and CDR2 as SYGVNS. The CDR3 DNA sequence: TGTGCCAGCGGGAGGGGCACCGGGGAGCTGTTTTTT. Amino acid sequence: CASGRGTGELFF.

This rearrangement joins TRBV19 to TRBJ1-1; 9 bases match TRBD1. Germline CDR1 is LNHDA and CDR2 is SQIVND (reference sequence). Trimming removed 6 bases from V and 5 bases from J; junction bases left unmatched: 4. This CDR3 has 13 amino acids. The CDR3 reads CASRKTGGTEAFF. In DNA form, the CDR3 reads TGTGCCAGTAGAAAGACAGGGGGGACTGAAGCTTTCTTT.

This clone appeared a few times. The chain combines TRBV18 with TRBJ2-6; no clear D gene. The CDR3 has 15 residues. Trimming pared 3 bases from V and 0 bases from J, leaving 6 bases between. Germline CDR1 is KGHSH and CDR2 is LQKENI. Here the CDR3 reads CASSPLDSGANVLTF. CDR3 DNA sequence: TGTGCCAGCTCACCTCTAGACTCTGGGGCCAACGTCCTGACTTTC.

The chain links TRBV19 to TRBJ2-2; D is unclear. Deletions cut 6 bases from V and 1 base from J, with 6 bases between. Germline values: CDR1 LNHDA, CDR2 SQIVND (reference sequence). The CDR3 loop spans 13 amino acids. The CDR3 protein is CASSTVNTGELFF. In nucleotides, the CDR3 is TGTGCCAGTAGCACTGTGAACACCGGGGAGCTGTTTTTT.

The chain couples TRBV19 to TRBJ2-1, with 13 bases matching TRBD2. V was clipped by 6 bases and J by 5 bases; unmatched bases: 7. Germline V gene lookup returns CDR1 LNHDA and CDR2 SQIVND (reference sequence). The CDR3 has 16 amino acids. CDR3 in amino acids: CASRWTSGSFDNEQFF. In DNA, the CDR3 is TGTGCCAGTAGGTGGACTAGCGGGAGTTTTGACAATGAGCAGTTCTTC.

Here the CDR3 DNA reads TGTGCCAGCATCTCGTTTATGGCCCCGATTAGCGGGACGGTCTCTGGGGCCAACGTCCTGACTTTC. This translates into CASISFMAPISGTVSGANVLTF. The chain employs TRBV28 and TRBJ2-6; 8 positions agree with TRBD2. With 7 bases clipped from V and 0 bases from J, the junction kept 23 bases outside the gene matches. CDR3 size: 22 residues. The germline gives CDR1 MDHEN, CDR2 SYDVKM.

This clone appeared a single time. V and J are TRBV5-1 and TRBJ1-1; D may be TRBD1 (5 bases). V lost 4 bases, J lost 3 bases, and 10 bases lay in between. The CDR3 is 13 residues long. Per germline, CDR1 SGHRS and CDR2 YFSETQ. Here the CDR3 reads CASSPQGYTEAFF. The CDR3 region has the DNA TGCGCCAGCAGCCCTCAGGGATACACTGAAGCTTTCTTT.

The chain carries TRBV5-6 and TRBJ1-3, with 10 bases fitting TRBD1. Germline CDR1 reads SGHDT; CDR2 reads YYEEEE. V lost 4 bases, J lost 3 bases, and 4 bases stayed unmatched. The CDR3 covers 15 residues. The CDR3 here is CASSPGTGVGNTIYF. CDR3 sequence (DNA): TGTGCCAGCAGCCCCGGGACAGGGGTTGGAAACACCATATATTTT.

The V and J genes are TRBV7-9 and TRBJ1-6; no clear D gene. The CDR3 is 14 residues long. The ends were cut back, 8 bases at V and 6 bases at J, with 14 bases in the middle. Germline V gene data show CDR1 as SEHNR and CDR2 as FQNEAQ (reference sequence). CDR3 nucleotides: TGTGCCAGCGCCCTTCAAGGAGGTAATTCACCCCTCCACTTT. Its protein product is CASALQGGNSPLHF.

The chain recombines TRBV4-1 with TRBJ2-1, with unresolved D. Germline V lookup: CDR1 MGHRA, CDR2 YSYEKL. The CDR3 runs to 15 residues. V gave up 4 bases and J gave up 6 bases, with 16 bases separating them. The CDR3 DNA follows: TGCGCCAGCAGCCTCGACTCGAAACGGAGCAATGAGCAGTTCTTC. Its protein product is CASSLDSKRSNEQFF.

J is TRBJ1-1 and V is TRBV12-5; perhaps TRBD1 as D (5 bases). The CDR3 spans 16 residues. Trimming cost V 3 bases and J 4 bases, with 18 bases left between them. Germline V gives CDR1 LGHNT, CDR2 FRNRAP. The CDR3 protein is CASGFSISGVSTEAFF. The CDR3 DNA is TGTGCTAGTGGTTTTAGTATTTCGGGGGTGAGCACTGAAGCTTTCTTT.

The chain is built from TRBV19 and TRBJ2-7, with 7 bases identical to TRBD1. J lost 7 bases, V lost 2 bases, and 14 bases had no gene match. Per germline, CDR1 LNHDA and CDR2 SQIVND (reference sequence). The length of the CDR3 is 16 residues. CDR3 sequence reads: CASSIRPGGTWGEQYF. The CDR3 DNA reads TGTGCCAGTAGTATACGACCAGGGGGAACTTGGGGAGAGCAGTACTTC.

The chain joins TRBV4-3 to TRBJ1-2; D gene ambiguous. V was pared by 0 bases and J by 6 bases, with 14 bases between. The CDR3 contains 15 residues. Germline CDR1 is LGHNA and CDR2 is YSLEER. The CDR3 DNA reads as TGCGCCAGCAGCCAAGAGGTAACCTCACGCGATGGCTACACCTTC. Translating it yields CASSQEVTSRDGYTF.

The chain employs TRBV2 and TRBJ1-5; the D gene is possibly TRBD1 (6 bases). CDR3 size: 15 residues. Germline-derived CDR1 and CDR2 are SNHLY and FYNNEI. Trimming removed 2 bases at V and 7 bases at J, with 15 bases between. As DNA, the CDR3 is TGTGCCAGCAGTGAATTCACAGGGAGATTACAGCCCCAGCATTTT. Protein product: CASSEFTGRLQPQHF.

The rearrangement joins TRBV6-1 to TRBJ2-7, with TRBD1 matching over 7 bases. This CDR3 is 14 amino acids long. The V gene's germline CDR1 is MNHNS and CDR2 SASEGT. J was trimmed by 3 bases and V by 8 bases; bases with no gene match: 10. CDR3 amino acids: CASQLSGQVYEQYF. The DNA of the CDR3 is TGTGCCAGCCAACTAAGCGGACAGGTCTACGAGCAGTACTTC.

This rearrangement joins TRBV29-1 to TRBJ1-5; D is perhaps TRBD1 (5 bases). V dropped 2 bases and J dropped 8 bases, with 13 bases sitting between them. From germline, CDR1 is SQVTM and CDR2 ANQGSEA. The CDR3 runs 13 residues. The CDR3 sequence: CSVEQGIGEPQHF. CDR3 in DNA: TGCAGCGTTGAACAGGGAATCGGTGAGCCCCAGCATTTT.

The chain joins TRBV9 to TRBJ2-3, with 9 bases aligning to TRBD2. There are 16 residues in the CDR3. CDR1 and CDR2 (germline): SGDLS, YYNGEE. J gave up 1 base and V 0 bases, and 3 bases lay outside the gene matches. CDR3 coding DNA: TGTGCCAGCAGCGTAGATGCTAGCGGGGGCACAGATACGCAGTATTTT. This encodes CASSVDASGGTDTQYF.

The gene calls are TRBV27 and TRBJ2-1; 12 bases fit TRBD2. Germline V lookup: CDR1 MNHEY, CDR2 SMNVEV (reference sequence). V lost 2 bases, J lost 6 bases, and 5 bases stayed unmatched. This CDR3 contains 16 residues. CDR3 protein: CASSLLLAGGVNEQFF. The CDR3 DNA is TGTGCCAGCAGTTTACTCCTAGCGGGAGGGGTCAATGAGCAGTTCTTC.

This chain connects TRBV28 to TRBJ2-3; D may be TRBD2 (6 bases). The CDR3 is 15 residues long. Germline V CDR1 and CDR2: MDHEN, SYDVKM. V shed 4 bases and J shed 6 bases, with 17 bases lying between them. This CDR3 is CASSSPGGEMDTQYF. Written as DNA, the CDR3 is TGTGCCAGCAGTTCCCCAGGAGGGGAGATGGATACGCAGTATTTT.

This rearrangement joins TRBV5-4 to TRBJ2-1; TRBD2 agrees at 9 bases. V shed 2 bases and J 2 bases; nucleotides not matched to a gene: 5. The germline CDR1 and CDR2 sequences are SGHNT and YYREEE (reference sequence). The CDR3 sequence is 16 residues long. The CDR3 reads CASSLLSGGPYNEQFF. CDR3 bases: TGTGCCAGCAGCTTACTGAGCGGGGGGCCCTACAATGAGCAGTTCTTC.

This clone has more than one count but fewer than ten. V is TRBV4-1 and J is TRBJ2-7, with 8 positions matching TRBD1. After removal of 0 bases from V and 4 bases from J, the junction contained 8 bases not matched to a gene. CDR3 size: 16 residues. Looked up from germline, CDR1 is MGHRA and CDR2 is YSYEKL. CDR3 protein: CASSQDHGQGIYEQYF. DNA for the CDR3: TGCGCCAGCAGCCAAGATCATGGACAGGGCATTTACGAGCAGTACTTC.

The V gene is TRBV25-1, the J gene TRBJ1-2; tentative D call: TRBD1 (5 bases). The germline gives CDR1 MGHDK, CDR2 SYGVNS. V gave up 5 bases and J gave up 5 bases, with 15 bases separating them. The CDR3 has 14 amino acids. In nucleotides, the CDR3 is TGTGCCAGCAGTCCACCCGGGGAGGGGTATGGCTACACCTTC. Protein product: CASSPPGEGYGYTF.

J is TRBJ1-2 and V is TRBV9; TRBD1 matches at 9 bases. CDR1 SGDLS and CDR2 YYNGEE come from the germline V gene. Trimming cost V 4 bases and J 7 bases; bases outside gene matches: 8. The CDR3 sequence is 14 residues long. The CDR3 protein is CASSLSGTGSGYTF. The CDR3 DNA follows: TGTGCCAGCAGCCTTTCCGGGACAGGGAGTGGCTACACCTTC.

The chain employs TRBV29-1 and TRBJ2-3; the D is unclear. Germline lookup yields CDR1 SQVTM and CDR2 ANQGSEA. This CDR3 comprises 11 residues. V lost 7 bases, J lost 4 bases, and 9 bases lay in between. The CDR3 protein is CSAHRPDTQYF. In DNA form, the CDR3 reads TGCAGCGCCCACAGACCAGATACGCAGTATTTT.

The V gene is TRBV6-4, the J gene TRBJ1-1; 12 bases fit TRBD1. This CDR3 is built from 19 residues. Germline-derived CDR1 and CDR2 are MRHNA and SNTAGT. V shed 6 bases, J shed 5 bases, and the junction held 19 bases outside the gene matches. As DNA, the CDR3 is TGTGCCAGCAGAAGAGCATCCGCGGGACAGGGGGCAATCTTGACTGAAGCTTTCTTT. Translating gives CASRRASAGQGAILTEAFF.